This TCR beta chain derives from a study of T cell changes during pregnancy in multiple sclerosis. Looked up from germline, CDR1 is SGHDT and CDR2 is YYEEEE. V shed 3 bases, J shed 2 bases, and the junction held 8 bases outside the gene matches. This CDR3 is 16 amino acids long. Sequencing used immunoSEQ multiplex PCR; TCRdb keeps in-frame clones, though not all of them. The table includes roughly 40,000 clones, about 90% detected once. This chain joins TRBV5-6 and TRBJ2-1, with 7 positions matching TRBD2. The material was CD4+ T cells from peripheral blood mononuclear cells, obtained in the second trimester of pregnancy. This receptor was taken from a female donor in good health, enrolled as a control in a pregnancy study. The CDR3 DNA is TGTGCCAGCAGCTGGGAGGGGACGGGGACCTACAATGAGCAGTTCTTC. Protein product: CASSWEGTGTYNEQFF.